This is a list of T cell receptor beta chains from one sample in a study of type 1 regulatory T cells. MiXCR was run by TCRdb on the reads, yielding one entry per CDR3 protein. The sample has approximately 90,000 distinct CDR3 sequences; roughly 28% are singletons. The specimen was CD4+ T cells, either the whole sample or a sorted fraction (not recorded which). The source is a human donor in good health. Each CDR3 is given with its conserved first and last residue.

v_call,j_call,cdr3_aa
TRBV5-4,TRBJ2-5,CASSFRTGGQETQYF
TRBV20-1,TRBJ2-3,CSAREPSGRGPDTQYF
TRBV18,TRBJ2-7,CASSPSPYEQYF
TRBV7-2,TRBJ2-5,CASSLLIQETQYF
TRBV19,TRBJ2-1,CASSGRTSGKGGNEQFF
TRBV20-1,TRBJ2-3,CSGSEDTQYF
TRBV10-3,TRBJ1-2,CAISGDRTNYGYTF
TRBV29-1,TRBJ1-4,CSVRQGAMYEKLFF
TRBV7-2,TRBJ2-5,CASSLSSETQYF
TRBV20-1,TRBJ2-1,CSASPATQGWNEQFF
TRBV20-1,TRBJ1-3,CSARAGLYSTIYF
TRBV7-2,TRBJ2-7,CASSLPQQVYEQYF
TRBV24-1,TRBJ2-5,CATSDPDRGMGGETQYF
TRBV7-2,TRBJ2-7,CASSFLAGVSEQYF
TRBV7-8,TRBJ2-7,CASSYGDLQEERNEQYF
TRBV5-1,TRBJ2-3,CASSLGGGTSTDTQYF
TRBV11-1,TRBJ2-5,CASSAGTGRETQYF
TRBV5-5,TRBJ2-3,CASSPLGGIGTDTQYF
TRBV3-1,TRBJ2-7,CASSLSAIPYEQYF
TRBV5-1,TRBJ2-7,CASSLGGRKIYEQYF
TRBV5-1,TRBJ2-7,CASSLERGTYEQYF
TRBV7-2,TRBJ1-2,CASSTRTGHDYGYTF
TRBV24-1,TRBJ2-3,CATSARDSTDTQYF
TRBV29-1,TRBJ2-3,CSLKRSDTQYF
TRBV20-1,TRBJ2-5,CSAGSSGRVETQYF
TRBV28,TRBJ2-3,CASSGRTGQKAAKGADTQYF
TRBV3-1,TRBJ1-2,CASSQDRTGFRNYGYTF
TRBV6-1,TRBJ1-1,CASSENVGMRAFF
TRBV4-3,TRBJ2-3,CASSQASGRATDTQYF
TRBV18,TRBJ1-6,CASSPSGGDSPLHF
TRBV5-1,TRBJ1-6,CASRTENNSPLHF
TRBV5-1,TRBJ1-2,CASSLTSGGRYGYTF
TRBV28,TRBJ1-1,CASRSQTGGFEAFF
TRBV12-3/TRBV12-4,TRBJ2-6,CASSYREIALSFSSGANVLTF
TRBV13,TRBJ2-7,CASSFSGVEQYF
TRBV20-1,TRBJ1-4,CSVESQGANEKLFF
TRBV7-9,TRBJ2-3,CASSPNLGGKGTTDTQYF
TRBV7-8,TRBJ2-2,CASSPGTGEKTGELFF
TRBV7-8,TRBJ2-5,CASSLPRLEIETQYF
TRBV29-1,TRBJ1-5,CSVRIGQGGNQPQHF
TRBV6-5,TRBJ1-5,CASSVGQGVGQPQHF
TRBV18,TRBJ2-1,CASSPPGIAGGREQFF
TRBV5-3,TRBJ1-4,CARSSDRRDNEKLFF
TRBV7-8,TRBJ2-5,CARRPGRLRETQYF
TRBV12-3/TRBV12-4,TRBJ2-1,CASREREGNNEQFF
TRBV7-2,TRBJ1-1,CASSRGQAGTEAFF
TRBV4-1,TRBJ2-4,CASSQDEAGGVDIQYF
TRBV5-5,TRBJ1-2,CASSAGTGNYGYTF
TRBV6-2/TRBV6-3,TRBJ2-4,CASRRGLAKNIQYF
TRBV20-1,TRBJ1-3,CSARPRTASSGNTIYF
TRBV24-1,TRBJ2-1,CATSDPSGSGEQFF
TRBV7-7,TRBJ2-2,CASSEDIFTGELFF
TRBV7-2,TRBJ2-1,CASSLDLGTYNEQFF